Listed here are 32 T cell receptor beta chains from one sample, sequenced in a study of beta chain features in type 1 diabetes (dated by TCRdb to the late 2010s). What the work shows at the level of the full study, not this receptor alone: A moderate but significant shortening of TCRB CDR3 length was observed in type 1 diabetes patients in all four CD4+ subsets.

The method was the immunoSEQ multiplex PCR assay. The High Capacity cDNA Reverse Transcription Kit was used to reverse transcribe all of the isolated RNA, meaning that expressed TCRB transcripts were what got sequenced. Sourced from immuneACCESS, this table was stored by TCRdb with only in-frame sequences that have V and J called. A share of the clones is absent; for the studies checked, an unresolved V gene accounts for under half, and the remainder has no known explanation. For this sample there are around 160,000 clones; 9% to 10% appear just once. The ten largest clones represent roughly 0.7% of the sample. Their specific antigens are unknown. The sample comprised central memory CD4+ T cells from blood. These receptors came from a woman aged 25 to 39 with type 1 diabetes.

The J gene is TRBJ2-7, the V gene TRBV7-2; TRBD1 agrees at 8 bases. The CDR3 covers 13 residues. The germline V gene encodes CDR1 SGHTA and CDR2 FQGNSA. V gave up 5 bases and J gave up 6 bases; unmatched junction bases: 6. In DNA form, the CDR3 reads TGTGCCAGCAGCACCGGACAGGGAGGCGAGCAGTACTTC. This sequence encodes CASSTGQGGEQYF.

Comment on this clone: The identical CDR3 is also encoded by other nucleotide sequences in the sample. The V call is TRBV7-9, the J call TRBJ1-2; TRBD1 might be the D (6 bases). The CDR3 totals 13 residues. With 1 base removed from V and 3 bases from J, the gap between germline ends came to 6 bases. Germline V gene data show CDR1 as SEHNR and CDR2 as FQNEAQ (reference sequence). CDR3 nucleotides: TGTGCCAGCAGCTTAGGACAGGACTATGGCTACACCTTC. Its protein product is CASSLGQDYGYTF.

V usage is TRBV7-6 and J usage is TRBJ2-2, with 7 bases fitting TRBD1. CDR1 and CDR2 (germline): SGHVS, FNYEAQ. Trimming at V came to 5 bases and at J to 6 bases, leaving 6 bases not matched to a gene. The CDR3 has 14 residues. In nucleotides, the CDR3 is TGTGCCAGCAGCCGTGACCAGGGGGCCGGGGAGCTGTTTTTT. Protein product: CASSRDQGAGELFF.

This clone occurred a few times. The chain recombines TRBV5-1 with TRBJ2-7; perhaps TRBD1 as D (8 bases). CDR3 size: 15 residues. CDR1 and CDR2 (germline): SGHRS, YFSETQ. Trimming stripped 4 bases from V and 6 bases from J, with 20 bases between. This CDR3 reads CASSPRSDREGEQYF. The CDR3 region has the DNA TGCGCCAGCAGCCCCAGATCGGACAGGGAGGGCGAGCAGTACTTC.

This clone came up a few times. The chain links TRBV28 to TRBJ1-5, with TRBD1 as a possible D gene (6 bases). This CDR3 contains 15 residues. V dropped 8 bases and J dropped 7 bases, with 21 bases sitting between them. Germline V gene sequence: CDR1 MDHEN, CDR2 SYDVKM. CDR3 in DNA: TGTGCCAGCTACCCCGGCGGGGGGCCTAGGCAGCCCCAGCATTTT. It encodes CASYPGGGPRQPQHF.

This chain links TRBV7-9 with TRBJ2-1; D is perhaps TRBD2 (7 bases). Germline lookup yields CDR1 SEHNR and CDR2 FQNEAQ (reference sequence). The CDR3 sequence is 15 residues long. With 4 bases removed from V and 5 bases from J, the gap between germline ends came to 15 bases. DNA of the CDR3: TGTGCCAGCAGCTCCCTGGGGGGGGCGGACAATGAGCAGTTCTTC. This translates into CASSSLGGADNEQFF.

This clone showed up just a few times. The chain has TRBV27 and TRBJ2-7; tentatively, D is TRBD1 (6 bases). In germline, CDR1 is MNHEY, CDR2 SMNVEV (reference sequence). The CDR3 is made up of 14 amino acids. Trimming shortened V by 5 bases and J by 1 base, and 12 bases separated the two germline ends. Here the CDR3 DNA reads TGTGCCAGCAGTATTAACACAGGGTCCTACGAGCAGTACTTC. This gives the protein CASSINTGSYEQYF.

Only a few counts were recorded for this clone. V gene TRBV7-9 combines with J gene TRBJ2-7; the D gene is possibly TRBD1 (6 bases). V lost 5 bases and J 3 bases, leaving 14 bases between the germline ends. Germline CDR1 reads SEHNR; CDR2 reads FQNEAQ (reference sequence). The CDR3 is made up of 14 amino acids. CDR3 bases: TGTGCCAGCAGCCTTTTGGGGGCTCTCTACGAGCAGTACTTC. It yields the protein CASSLLGALYEQYF.

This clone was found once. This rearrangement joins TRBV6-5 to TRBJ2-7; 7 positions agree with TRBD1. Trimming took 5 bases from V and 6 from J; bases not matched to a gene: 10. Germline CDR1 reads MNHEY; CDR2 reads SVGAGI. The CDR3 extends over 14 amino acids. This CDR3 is CASSEPGQPLEQYF. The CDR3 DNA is TGTGCCAGCAGTGAGCCGGGACAGCCCCTCGAGCAGTACTTC.

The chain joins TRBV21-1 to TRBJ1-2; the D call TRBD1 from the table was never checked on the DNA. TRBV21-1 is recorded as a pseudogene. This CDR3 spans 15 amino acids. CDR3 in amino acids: CASNLRPGQGSGYTF. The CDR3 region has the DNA TGTGCCAGCAACCTTCGACCGGGACAGGGTTCTGGCTACACCTTC.

CDR3: CAIRGLGTTDTQYF. The CDR3 DNA follows: TGTGCCATCAGGGGACTAGGGACCACAGATACGCAGTATTTT. This rearrangement joins TRBV10-3 to TRBJ2-3; 8 nucleotides agree with TRBD2. CDR1 and CDR2 (germline): ENHRY, SYGVKD. CDR3 length: 14 amino acids. Trimming at V came to 6 bases and at J to 2 bases, leaving 4 bases not matched to a gene.

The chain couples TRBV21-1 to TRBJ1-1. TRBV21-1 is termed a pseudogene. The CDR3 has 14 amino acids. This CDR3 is CASRRRGSDTEAFF. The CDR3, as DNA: TGTGCCAGCAGGCGGAGGGGAAGTGACACTGAAGCTTTCTTT.

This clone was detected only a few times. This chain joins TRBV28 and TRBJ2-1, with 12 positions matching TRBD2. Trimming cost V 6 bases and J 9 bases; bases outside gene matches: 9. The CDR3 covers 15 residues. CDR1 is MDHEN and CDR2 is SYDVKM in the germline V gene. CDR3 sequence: CASRDGLAGSTEQFF. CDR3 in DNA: TGTGCCAGCAGAGACGGACTAGCGGGATCTACTGAGCAGTTCTTC.

The CDR3 is CAWSLGTAAGTGELFF. The DNA of the CDR3 is TGTGCCTGGAGTCTCGGGACCGCAGCGGGGACCGGGGAGCTGTTTTTT. This rearrangement joins TRBV30 to TRBJ2-2; 7 bases line up with TRBD2. The CDR3 is made up of 16 amino acids. J gave up 5 bases and V 2 bases, and 11 bases lay outside the gene matches. In germline, CDR1 is GTSNPN, CDR2 SVGIG (reference sequence).

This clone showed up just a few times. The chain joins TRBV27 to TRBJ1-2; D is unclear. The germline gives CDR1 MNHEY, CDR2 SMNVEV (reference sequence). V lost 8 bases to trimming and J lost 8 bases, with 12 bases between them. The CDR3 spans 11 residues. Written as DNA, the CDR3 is TGTGCCAGCTACTCTTCCTGGGGCTACACCTTC. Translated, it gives CASYSSWGYTF.

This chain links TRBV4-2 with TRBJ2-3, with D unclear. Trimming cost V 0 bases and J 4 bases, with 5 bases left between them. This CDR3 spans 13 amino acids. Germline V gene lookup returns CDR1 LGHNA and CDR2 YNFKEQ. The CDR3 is CASSQEVADTQYF. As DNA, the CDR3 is TGTGCCAGCAGCCAAGAAGTAGCAGATACGCAGTATTTT.

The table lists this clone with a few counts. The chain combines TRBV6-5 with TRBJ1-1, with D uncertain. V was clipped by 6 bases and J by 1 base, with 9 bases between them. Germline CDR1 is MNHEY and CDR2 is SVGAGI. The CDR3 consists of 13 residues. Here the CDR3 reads CASSPTENTEAFF. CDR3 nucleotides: TGTGCCAGCAGCCCTACAGAGAACACTGAAGCTTTCTTT.

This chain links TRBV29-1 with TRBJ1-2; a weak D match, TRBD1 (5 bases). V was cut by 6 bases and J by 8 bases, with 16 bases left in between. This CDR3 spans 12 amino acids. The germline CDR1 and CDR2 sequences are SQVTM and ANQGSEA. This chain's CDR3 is CSVARGTPGYTF. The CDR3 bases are TGCAGCGTCGCTAGGGGAACACCCGGCTACACCTTC.

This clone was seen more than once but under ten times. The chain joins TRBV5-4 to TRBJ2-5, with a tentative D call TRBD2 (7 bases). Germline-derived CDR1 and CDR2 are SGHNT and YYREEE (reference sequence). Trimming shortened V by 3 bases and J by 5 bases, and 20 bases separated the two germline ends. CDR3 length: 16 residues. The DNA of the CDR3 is TGTGCCAGCAGCTCCCACGGCGGGGGCCCGGTTGAGACCCAGTACTTC. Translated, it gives CASSSHGGGPVETQYF. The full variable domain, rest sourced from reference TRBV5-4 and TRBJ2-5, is ETGVTQSPTHLIKTRGQQVTLRCSSQSGHNTVSWYQQALGQGPQFIFQYYREEENGRGNFPPRFSGLQFPNYSSELNVNALELDDSALYLCASSSHGGGPVETQYFGPGTRLLVL.

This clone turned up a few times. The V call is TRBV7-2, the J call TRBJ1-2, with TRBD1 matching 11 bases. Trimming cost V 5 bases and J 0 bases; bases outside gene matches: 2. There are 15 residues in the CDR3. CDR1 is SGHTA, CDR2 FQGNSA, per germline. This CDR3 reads CASSAGQGANYGYTF. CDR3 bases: TGTGCCAGCAGCGCGGGACAGGGGGCTAACTATGGCTACACCTTC.

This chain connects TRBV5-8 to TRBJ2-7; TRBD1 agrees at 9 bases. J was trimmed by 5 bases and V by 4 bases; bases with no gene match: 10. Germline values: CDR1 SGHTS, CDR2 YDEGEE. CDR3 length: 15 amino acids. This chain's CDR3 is CASSPRDRVVNEQYF. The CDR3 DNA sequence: TGTGCCAGCAGCCCCCGGGACAGGGTCGTGAACGAGCAGTACTTC.

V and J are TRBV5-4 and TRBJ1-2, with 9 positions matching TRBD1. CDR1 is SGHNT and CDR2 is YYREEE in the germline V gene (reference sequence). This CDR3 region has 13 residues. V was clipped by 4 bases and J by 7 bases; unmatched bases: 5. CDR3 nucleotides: TGTGCCAGCAGCGTACAGGGGGCGCCTGGCTACACCTTC. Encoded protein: CASSVQGAPGYTF.

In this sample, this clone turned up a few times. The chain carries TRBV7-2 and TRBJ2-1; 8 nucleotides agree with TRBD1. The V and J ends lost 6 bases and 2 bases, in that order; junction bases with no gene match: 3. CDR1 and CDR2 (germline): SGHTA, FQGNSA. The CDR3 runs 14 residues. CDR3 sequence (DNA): TGTGCCAGCAGGCCGGGACAGGCCTACAATGAGCAGTTCTTC. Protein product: CASRPGQAYNEQFF.

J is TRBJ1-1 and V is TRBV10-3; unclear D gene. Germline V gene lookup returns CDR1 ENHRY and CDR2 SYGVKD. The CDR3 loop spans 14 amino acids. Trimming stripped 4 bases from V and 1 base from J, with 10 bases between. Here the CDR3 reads CAISAQNPNTEAFF. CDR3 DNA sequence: TGTGCCATCAGTGCGCAGAACCCGAACACTGAAGCTTTCTTT.

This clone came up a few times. The CDR3 DNA follows: TGTGCCAGCAGCCCCCGGCTAGCAGCCTACAATGAGCAGTTCTTC. Its protein product is CASSPRLAAYNEQFF. The rearrangement joins TRBV9 to TRBJ2-1; D is perhaps TRBD2 (5 bases). The germline gives CDR1 SGDLS, CDR2 YYNGEE. The CDR3 spans 15 residues. Trimming pared 4 bases from V and 2 bases from J, leaving 13 bases between.

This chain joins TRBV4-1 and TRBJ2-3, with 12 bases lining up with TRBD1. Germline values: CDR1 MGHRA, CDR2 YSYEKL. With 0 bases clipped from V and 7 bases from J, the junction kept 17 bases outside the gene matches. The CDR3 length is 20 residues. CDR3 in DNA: TGCGCCAGCAGCCAAGATAGCGGGTCGTGGGACAGGGGGCCCCGAAATACGCAGTATTTT. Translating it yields CASSQDSGSWDRGPRNTQYF.

CDR3: CSVRQGAQTYNEQFF. CDR3 in DNA: TGCAGCGTGAGACAGGGGGCGCAGACCTACAATGAGCAGTTCTTC. V gene TRBV29-1 combines with J gene TRBJ2-1, with TRBD1 matching over 10 bases. Germline loops: CDR1 SQVTM, CDR2 ANQGSEA. Trimming removed 6 bases from V and 2 bases from J; junction bases left unmatched: 7. CDR3 size: 15 residues.

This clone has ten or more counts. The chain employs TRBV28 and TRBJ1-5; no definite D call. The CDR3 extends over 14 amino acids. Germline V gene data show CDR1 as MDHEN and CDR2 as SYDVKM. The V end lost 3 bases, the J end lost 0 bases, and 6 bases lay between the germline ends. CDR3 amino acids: CASSLTYSNQPQHF. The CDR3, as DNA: TGTGCCAGCAGTTTGACATATAGCAATCAGCCCCAGCATTTT.

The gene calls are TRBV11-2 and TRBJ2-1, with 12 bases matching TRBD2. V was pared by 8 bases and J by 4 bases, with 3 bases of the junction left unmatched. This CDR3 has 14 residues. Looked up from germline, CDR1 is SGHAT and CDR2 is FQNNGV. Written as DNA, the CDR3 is TGTGCCAGCGGGACTAGCGGGCGGTACAATGAGCAGTTCTTC. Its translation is CASGTSGRYNEQFF. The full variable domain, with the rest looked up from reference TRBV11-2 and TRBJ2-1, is EAGVAQSPRYKIIEKRQSVAFWCNPISGHATLYWYQQILGQGPKLLIQFQNNGVVDDSQLPKDRFSAERLKGVDSTLKIQPAKLEDSAVYLCASGTSGRYNEQFFGPGTRLTVL.

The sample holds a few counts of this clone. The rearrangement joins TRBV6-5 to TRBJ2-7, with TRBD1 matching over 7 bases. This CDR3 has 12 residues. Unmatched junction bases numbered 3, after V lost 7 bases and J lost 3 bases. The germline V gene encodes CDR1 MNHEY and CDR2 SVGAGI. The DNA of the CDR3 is TGTGCCAGCACTCGGGACAGCTACGAGCAGTACTTC. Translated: CASTRDSYEQYF.

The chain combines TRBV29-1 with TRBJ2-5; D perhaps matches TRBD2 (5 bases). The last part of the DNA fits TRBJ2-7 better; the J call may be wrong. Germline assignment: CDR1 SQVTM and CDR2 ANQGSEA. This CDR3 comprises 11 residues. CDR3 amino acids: CSAGLALEQYF. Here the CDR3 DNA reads TGCAGCGCTGGCCTAGCACTCGAGCAGTACTTC.

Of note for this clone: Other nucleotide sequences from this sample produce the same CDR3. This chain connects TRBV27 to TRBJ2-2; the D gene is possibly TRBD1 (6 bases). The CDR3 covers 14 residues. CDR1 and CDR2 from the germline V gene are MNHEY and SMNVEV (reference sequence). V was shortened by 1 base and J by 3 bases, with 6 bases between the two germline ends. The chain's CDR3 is CASSLYRDTGELFF. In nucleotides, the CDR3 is TGTGCCAGCAGTTTATACAGGGACACCGGGGAGCTGTTTTTT.